This paragraph covers one T cell receptor (beta chain) sequence. The data were obtained in a study of Tregs in tolerant kidney transplant recipients. An overnight rest at 37°C with about 200 IU/ml IL-2 preceded regulatory T cell sorting from thawed PBMCs. The repertoire was sequenced with immunoSEQ multiplex PCR; TCRdb's copy has only in-frame clones and lacks some. In the table there are roughly 18,000 clones, 82% of which are singletons. This CDR3 comprises 16 residues. The V gene's germline CDR1 is MNHNY and CDR2 SVGAGI (reference sequence). The V end was cut by 7 bases, the J end by 4 bases, with 19 bases between.

The material sequenced was Tregs from blood. This TCR was recovered from a human donor in good health. V is TRBV6-6 and J is TRBJ2-2; possibly TRBD2 for D (6 bases). The CDR3 nucleotides are TGTGCCAGCAACATGGGCGGGGCAGGGCCCACCGGGGAGCTGTTTTTT. This gives the protein CASNMGGAGPTGELFF.